One and the same sample provided the 8 T cell receptor beta chains below, sequenced in a study of cytomegalovirus exposure and HLA in healthy donors. Assay: immunoSEQ multiplex PCR; the TCRdb copy retains only in-frame clones and omits some. The table records around 200,000 clones, roughly four fifths of them present only once. Sequenced: PBMCs. The source is a woman aged 18-30 years in good health and CMV-seropositive.

The V call is TRBV5-1, the J call TRBJ2-2; D gene ambiguous. The CDR3 is 15 amino acids. Germline loops: CDR1 SGHRS, CDR2 YFSETQ. The V end lost 0 bases, the J end lost 5 bases, and 11 bases lay between the germline ends. The CDR3 bases are TGCGCCAGCAGCTTGGATCCGGGTCTTACCGGGGAGCTGTTTTTT. Translating it yields CASSLDPGLTGELFF.

This rearrangement joins TRBV19 to TRBJ1-2, with D uncertain. With 9 bases removed from V and 4 bases from J, the gap between germline ends came to 9 bases. This CDR3 is 11 amino acids long. CDR1 and CDR2 (germline): LNHDA, SQIVND (reference sequence). The CDR3 loop reads CASREAYGYTF. In DNA, the CDR3 is TGTGCCAGCCGGGAGGCCTATGGCTACACCTTC.

The chain couples TRBV20-1 to TRBJ2-5; no clear D. The CDR3 extends over 11 amino acids. Germline V gene sequence: CDR1 DFQATT, CDR2 SNEGSKA (reference sequence). The V end lost 5 bases, the J end lost 5 bases, and 9 bases lay between the germline ends. The CDR3 bases are TGCAGTGCTTGCCCCGGGGAGACCCAGTACTTC. This encodes CSACPGETQYF.

V usage is TRBV6-5 and J usage is TRBJ2-1; 12 bases line up with TRBD2. V lost 2 bases to trimming and J lost 10 bases; unmatched junction nucleotides: 3. The germline V gene has CDR1 MNHEY and CDR2 SVGAGI. The CDR3 is made up of 14 amino acids. CDR3: CASSYPLAGGEQFF. CDR3 in DNA: TGTGCCAGCAGTTACCCACTAGCGGGGGGAGAGCAGTTCTTC.

The rearrangement joins TRBV2 to TRBJ1-5; the match to TRBD1 covers 7 bases. The CDR3 consists of 14 residues. Germline lookup yields CDR1 SNHLY and CDR2 FYNNEI. The J segment lost 4 bases and the V segment lost 6 bases, leaving 6 bases of the junction unmatched. DNA of the CDR3: TGTGCCAGCAGGGCCCCGGGACAGAATCAGCCCCAGCATTTT. Encoded protein: CASRAPGQNQPQHF.

This chain connects TRBV27 to TRBJ2-5; D may be TRBD2 (6 bases). Between the trimmed V and J ends, which lost 6 bases and 4 bases, there was a span of 12 bases. The CDR3 is 13 amino acids. Germline CDR1 reads MNHEY; CDR2 reads SMNVEV (reference sequence). DNA for the CDR3: TGTGCCAGCAGCGCTGGGGGGTCAGAGACCCAGTACTTC. It yields the protein CASSAGGSETQYF.

This clone was found once. This chain joins TRBV9 and TRBJ1-2, with D uncertain. The germline V gene has CDR1 SGDLS and CDR2 YYNGEE. V was pared by 0 bases and J by 0 bases, with 15 bases between. CDR3 length equals 17 residues. The CDR3 sequence: CASSVARGNGPNYGYTF. Written as DNA, the CDR3 is TGTGCCAGCAGCGTAGCTCGGGGAAACGGTCCTAACTATGGCTACACCTTC.

The chain recombines TRBV7-2 with TRBJ1-2, with D possibly TRBD1 on 6 matching bases. V was cut by 3 bases and J by 4 bases, with 15 bases left in between. The CDR3 is made up of 15 amino acids. From germline, CDR1 is SGHTA and CDR2 FQGNSA. CDR3 nucleotide sequence: TGTGCCAGCAGCTTTGCCCAGGGGTACACCTATGGCTACACCTTC. Translation: CASSFAQGYTYGYTF.